Only a few counts were recorded for the clone carrying this T cell receptor (beta chain). The sample belongs to a study of regulatory T cells in long-lasting Graves disease. Trimming at V came to 7 bases and at J to 6 bases, leaving 11 bases not matched to a gene. The CDR3 runs 14 residues. Germline lookup yields CDR1 SEHNR and CDR2 FQNEAQ (reference sequence). Regarding time point: newly diagnosed GD, antithyroid drugs for less than 3 months. PBMC-extracted RNA yielded the TCR library. According to the study, TCR beta libraries were built with iRepertoire HTBI primers and CDR3-region Arm-PCR. TCRdb fed the multiplex PCR reads into MiXCR, producing one record per CDR3 protein. The sample lists hundreds of thousands of distinct CDR3 sequences, approximately 15% seen once, with less than 35% in the top ten. The sample was also reused in another study, on T cells in Graves' hyperthyroidism and ophthalmopathy.

The sequence was obtained from a man in his forties with Graves disease. The V and J genes are TRBV7-9 and TRBJ1-2; TRBD1 agrees at 7 bases. The sample was peripheral blood mononuclear cells (PBMCs), taken at new diagnosis, from a patient treated with antithyroid drugs. The chain's CDR3 is CASTRLTGFHGYTF. DNA of the CDR3: TGTGCCAGCACCAGATTGACAGGGTTCCATGGCTACACCTTC.